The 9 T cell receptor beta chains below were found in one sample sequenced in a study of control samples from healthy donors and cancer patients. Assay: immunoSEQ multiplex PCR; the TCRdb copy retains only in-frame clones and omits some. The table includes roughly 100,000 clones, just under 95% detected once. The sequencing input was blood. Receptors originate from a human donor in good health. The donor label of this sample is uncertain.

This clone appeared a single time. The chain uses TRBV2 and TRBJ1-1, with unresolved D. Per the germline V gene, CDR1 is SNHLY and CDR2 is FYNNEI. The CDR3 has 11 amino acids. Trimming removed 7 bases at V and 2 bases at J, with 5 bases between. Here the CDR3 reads CASIRNTEAFF. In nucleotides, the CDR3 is TGTGCCAGCATCCGTAACACTGAAGCTTTCTTT. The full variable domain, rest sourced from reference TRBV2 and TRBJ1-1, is EPEVTQTPSHQVTQMGQEVILRCVPISNHLYFYWYRQILGQKVEFLVSFYNNEISEKSEIFDDQFSVERPDGSNFTLKIRSTKLEDSAMYFCASIRNTEAFFGQGTRLTVV.

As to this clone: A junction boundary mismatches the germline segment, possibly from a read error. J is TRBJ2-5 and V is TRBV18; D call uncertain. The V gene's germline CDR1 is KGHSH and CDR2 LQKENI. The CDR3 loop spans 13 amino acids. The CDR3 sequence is CASSQTPQETQYF. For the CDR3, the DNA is TGTGCCAGCTCACAAACACCCCAAGAAACCCAGTACTTC.

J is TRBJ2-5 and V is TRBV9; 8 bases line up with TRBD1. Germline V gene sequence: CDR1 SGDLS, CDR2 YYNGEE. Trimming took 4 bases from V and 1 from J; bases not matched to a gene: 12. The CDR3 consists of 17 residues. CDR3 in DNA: TGTGCCAGCAGCACAACCGGGACAGGATTGCTCCAAGAGACCCAGTACTTC. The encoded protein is CASSTTGTGLLQETQYF. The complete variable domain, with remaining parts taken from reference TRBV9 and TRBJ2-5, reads DSGVTQTPKHLITATGQRVTLRCSPRSGDLSVYWYQQSLDQGLQFLIQYYNGEERAKGNILERFSAQQFPDLHSELNLSSLELGDSALYFCASSTTGTGLLQETQYFGPGTRLLVL.

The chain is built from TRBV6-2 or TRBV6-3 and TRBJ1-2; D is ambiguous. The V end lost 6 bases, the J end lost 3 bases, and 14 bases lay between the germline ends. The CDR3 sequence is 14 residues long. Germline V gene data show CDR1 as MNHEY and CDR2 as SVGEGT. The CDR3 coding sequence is TGTGCCAGCAGCCGCATTCAGGAGTACTATGGCTACACCTTC. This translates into CASSRIQEYYGYTF.

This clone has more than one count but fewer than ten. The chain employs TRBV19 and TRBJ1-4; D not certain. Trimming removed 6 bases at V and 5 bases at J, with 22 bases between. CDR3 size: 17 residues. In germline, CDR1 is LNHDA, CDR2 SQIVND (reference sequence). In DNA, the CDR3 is TGTGCCAGTAGAACCCCCGCAGAAGGGCCGTCAAATGAAAAACTGTTTTTT. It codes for CASRTPAEGPSNEKLFF.

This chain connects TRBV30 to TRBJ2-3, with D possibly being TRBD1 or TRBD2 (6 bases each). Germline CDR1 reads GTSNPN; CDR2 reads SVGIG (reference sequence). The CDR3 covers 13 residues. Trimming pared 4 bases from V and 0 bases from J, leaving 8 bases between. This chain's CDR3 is CAWKGGSTDTQYF. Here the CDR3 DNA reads TGTGCCTGGAAGGGGGGTAGCACAGATACGCAGTATTTT.

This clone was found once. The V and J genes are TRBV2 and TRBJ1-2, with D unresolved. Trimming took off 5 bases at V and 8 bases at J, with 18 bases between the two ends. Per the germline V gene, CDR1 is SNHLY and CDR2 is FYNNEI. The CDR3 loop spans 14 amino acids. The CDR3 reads CASSTETYPGGYTF. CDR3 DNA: TGTGCCAGCAGTACCGAGACTTACCCGGGAGGCTACACCTTC.

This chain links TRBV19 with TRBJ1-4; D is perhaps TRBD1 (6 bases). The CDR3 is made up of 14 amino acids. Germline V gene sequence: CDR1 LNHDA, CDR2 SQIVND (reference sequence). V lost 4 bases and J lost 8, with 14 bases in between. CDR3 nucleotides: TGTGCCAGTAGTACCAGGGGAGTAGGAGAAAAACTGTTTTTT. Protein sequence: CASSTRGVGEKLFF.

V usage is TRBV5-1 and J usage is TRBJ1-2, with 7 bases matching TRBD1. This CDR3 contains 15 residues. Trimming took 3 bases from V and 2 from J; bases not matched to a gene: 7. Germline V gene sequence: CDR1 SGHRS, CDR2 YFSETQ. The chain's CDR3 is CASSSTGDPNYGYTF. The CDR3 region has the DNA TGCGCCAGCAGCTCTACAGGGGATCCCAACTATGGCTACACCTTC. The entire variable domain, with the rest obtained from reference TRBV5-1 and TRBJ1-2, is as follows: KAGVTQTPRYLIKTRGQQVTLSCSPISGHRSVSWYQQTPGQGLQFLFEYFSETQRNKGNFPGRFSGRQFSNSRSEMNVSTLELGDSALYLCASSSTGDPNYGYTFGSGTRLTVV.